This TCR beta chain came from a study of T cells in localized non-small cell lung cancer. Study outcomes and limitations: The highest T cell clonality was in uninvolved adjacent lung, above tumor. Higher blood T cell density tracked longer overall survival. The study detected a median around 61 of the top 100 tumor clones in adjacent lung.

V lost 0 bases, J lost 0 bases, and 9 bases lay in between. The germline V gene has CDR1 LNHNV and CDR2 YYDKDF (reference sequence). CDR3 size: 16 residues. Clones were read by immunoSEQ multiplex PCR, and TCRdb kept only the in-frame ones, dropping some. The sample has 25,000 or so clones, approximately 86% seen once. In regard to this clone: Its antigen is currently unknown.

The chain couples TRBV15 to TRBJ1-3, with D unresolved. The TCR sequence derives from a male donor aged 60 or older with stage I lung adenocarcinoma. Here the sequenced sample was peripheral blood, taken before any cancer treatment. CDR3 nucleotide sequence: TGTGCCACCAGCAGAGATCCGGGTACCTCTGGAAACACCATATATTTT. The encoded protein is CATSRDPGTSGNTIYF.